The 20 T cell receptor beta chains reported below all come from one sample, sequenced in a study of T cell repertoires in cytomegalovirus infection. TCRdb passed the reads through MiXCR, listing each CDR3 protein once. Of more than 35,000 distinct CDR3 sequences listed, about 52% are singletons. These receptors' targets are unknown. The starting material was CD8+ T cells from cultured PBMCs, obtained from culture after CMV antigen stimulation. The receptor source for this set is a human donor in good health (CMV status not recorded). Some clones in this sample may be carry-over from other donors' samples.

This clonotype was counted many times. The chain has TRBV10-3 and TRBJ2-1; D gene ambiguous. Germline assignment: CDR1 ENHRY and CDR2 SYGVKD. The CDR3 is made up of 12 amino acids. Trimming took 2 bases from V and 5 from J, leaving 4 bases between them. The CDR3 region is CAISEGNNEQFF. The CDR3 bases are TGTGCCATCAGTGAGGGGAACAATGAGCAGTTCTTC.

The table lists this clonotype with a few counts. The chain is built from TRBV20-1 and TRBJ2-7; unclear D gene. The CDR3 runs to 10 residues. Trimming stripped 3 bases from V and 4 bases from J, with 4 bases between. In germline, CDR1 is DFQATT, CDR2 SNEGSKA (reference sequence). CDR3 amino acids: CSASAYEQYF. The CDR3 DNA sequence: TGCAGTGCTAGTGCATACGAGCAGTACTTC.

The chain employs TRBV7-8 and TRBJ1-1; no clear D. The CDR3 contains 16 residues. Germline V gene data show CDR1 as SGHVS and CDR2 as FQNEAQ. V lost 4 bases, J lost 14 bases, and 29 bases lay in between. In DNA form, the CDR3 reads TGTGCCAGCAGCTGGGATTCTAGTGGCTCGAACACTGAATTCTTCTTT. Encoded protein: CASSWDSSGSNTEFFF.

The CDR3 is CASSLAQGGGYTF. As DNA, the CDR3 is TGTGCCAGCAGTTTAGCACAGGGAGGTGGCTACACCTTC. The chain links TRBV12-3 or TRBV12-4 to TRBJ1-2; D possibly corresponds to TRBD1 (6 bases). Trimming removed 0 bases from V and 7 bases from J, with 9 bases in between. The CDR3 contains 13 residues.

This sequence joins TRBV6-2 or TRBV6-3 and TRBJ2-1; 12 nucleotides agree with TRBD2. The J segment lost 9 bases and the V segment lost 2 bases, leaving 5 bases of the junction unmatched. This CDR3 has 15 amino acids. The germline V gene has CDR1 MNHEY and CDR2 SVGEGT. This CDR3 reads CASSYASGGAPEQFF. CDR3 DNA: TGTGCCAGCAGTTACGCTAGCGGGGGGGCCCCTGAGCAGTTCTTC.

The chain recombines TRBV2 with TRBJ2-2; unclear D gene. CDR3 size: 12 residues. Germline lookup yields CDR1 SNHLY and CDR2 FYNNEI. Trimming removed 10 bases at V and 3 bases at J, with 9 bases between. This CDR3 reads CAKTLHTGELFF. Here the CDR3 DNA reads TGTGCCAAGACACTGCACACCGGGGAGCTGTTTTTT.

The V call is TRBV5-1, the J call TRBJ2-1; the D gene is possibly TRBD1 (5 bases). V was shortened by 0 bases and J by 0 bases, with 13 bases between the two germline ends. The CDR3 totals 17 residues. Germline assignment: CDR1 SGHRS and CDR2 YFSETQ. CDR3 DNA: TGCGCCAGCAGCTTGGCCGGCGACAGAACCTCCTACAATGAGCAGTTCTTC. It encodes CASSLAGDRTSYNEQFF.

This clonotype was counted a few times. The V call is TRBV12-3 or TRBV12-4, the J call TRBJ1-5, with 7 bases lining up with TRBD1. Trimming cost V 1 base and J 4 bases; bases outside gene matches: 7. This CDR3 region has 16 residues. CDR3 bases: TGTGCCAGCAGTTTAGGATGGGACAGCTCAAATCAGCCCCAGCATTTT. Translating gives CASSLGWDSSNQPQHF.

The chain uses TRBV18 and TRBJ2-1; 7 bases match TRBD2. Germline CDR1 and CDR2: KGHSH and LQKENI. The CDR3 is made up of 14 amino acids. With 0 bases clipped from V and 9 bases from J, the junction kept 5 bases outside the gene matches. The CDR3 DNA reads as TGTGCCAGCTCACCACCGTCGGGAGGCCGTGAGCAGTTCTTC. This encodes CASSPPSGGREQFF.

The genes are TRBV7-8 and TRBJ2-5; 14 positions agree with TRBD2. There are 15 residues in the CDR3. Germline-derived CDR1 and CDR2 are SGHVS and FQNEAQ. The junction had 3 bases not matched to a gene; V was cut back by 4 bases and J by 5 bases. The CDR3, as DNA: TGTGCCAGCAGCTCGGGACTAGCGGGAGCGGAGACCCAGTACTTC. It codes for CASSSGLAGAETQYF. The full variable domain, its missing parts supplied by reference TRBV7-8 and TRBJ2-5, is GAGVSQSPRYKVAKRGQDVALRCDPISGHVSLFWYQQALGQGPEFLTYFQNEAQLDKSGLPSDRFFAERPEGSVSTLKIQRTQQEDSAVYLCASSSGLAGAETQYFGPGTRLLVL.

This clonotype was observed a handful of times. This chain uses TRBV11-2 with TRBJ2-7, with TRBD2 identical over 8 bases. Germline V lookup: CDR1 SGHAT, CDR2 FQNNGV. The CDR3 consists of 18 residues. V gave up 1 base and J gave up 1 base; unmatched junction bases: 12. The CDR3 reads CASSLGRGGGGGSYEQYF. CDR3 coding DNA: TGTGCCAGCAGCTTAGGGAGGGGGGGGGGCGGGGGGTCCTACGAGCAGTACTTC.

This chain connects TRBV28 to TRBJ2-6; D is undetermined. CDR1 and CDR2 (germline): MDHEN, SYDVKM. The CDR3 is made up of 13 amino acids. V was clipped by 10 bases and J by 3 bases, with 10 bases between them. The CDR3 reads CATHYGGANVLTF. As DNA, the CDR3 is TGTGCCACCCATTACGGTGGGGCCAACGTCCTGACTTTC.

This clonotype was counted between two and nine times. The genes are TRBV7-9 and TRBJ2-5; D uncertain. V shed 5 bases and J shed 3 bases, with 10 bases lying between them. The CDR3 length is 13 residues. CDR1 and CDR2 from the germline V gene are SEHNR and FQNEAQ (reference sequence). The CDR3 nucleotides read TGTGCCAGCAGCCCCGGGCTTGAAGAGACCCAGTACTTC. Translating it yields CASSPGLEETQYF.

This clonotype was seen only a few times. This chain joins TRBV27 and TRBJ2-3; D is unresolved. Trimming removed 10 bases at V and 6 bases at J, with 11 bases between. This CDR3 contains 11 residues. Per the germline V gene, CDR1 is MNHEY and CDR2 is SMNVEV (reference sequence). CDR3 residues: CATQFLDTQYF. CDR3 DNA sequence: TGTGCCACACAGTTTTTGGATACGCAGTATTTT.

This clonotype was detected once. The rearrangement joins TRBV20-1 to TRBJ2-1, with TRBD2 matching over 14 bases. The CDR3 spans 14 residues. V lost 3 bases and J lost 8; bases outside the gene matches: 3. Germline lookup yields CDR1 DFQATT and CDR2 SNEGSKA (reference sequence). The CDR3 coding sequence is TGCAGTGCTAGGGGACTAGCGGGAGTTGATGAGCAGTTCTTC. This translates into CSARGLAGVDEQFF.

This clonotype has a handful of counts. This chain connects TRBV28 to TRBJ2-5; TRBD1 is a possible D gene (6 bases). Trimming took off 4 bases at V and 4 bases at J, with 16 bases between the two ends. This CDR3 is built from 15 residues. Germline V CDR1 and CDR2: MDHEN, SYDVKM. The CDR3 sequence is CASSSYTGSGETQYF. CDR3 sequence (DNA): TGTGCCAGCAGTTCCTACACAGGGAGCGGAGAGACCCAGTACTTC. Full variable domain (rest looked up from reference TRBV28 and TRBJ2-5): DVKVTQSSRYLVKRTGEKVFLECVQDMDHENMFWYRQDPGLGLRLIYFSYDVKMKEKGDIPEGYSVSREKKERFSLILESASTNQTSMYLCASSSYTGSGETQYFGPGTRLLVL.

This clonotype was observed a single time. The junction and the germline gene differ at one end; a read error may be behind it. The rearrangement links TRBV7-4 to TRBJ1-6; 9 bases map to TRBD1. The CDR3 consists of 17 residues. Germline CDR1 SGHVT, CDR2 SQSDAQ. The CDR3 sequence: CDSSLEDWTGARSPLNF. The CDR3 DNA reads TGTGACAGCAGCTTAGAGGATTGGACAGGGGCTAGGTCACCCCTCAACTTT.

The chain has TRBV7-3 and TRBJ2-1; D not certain. CDR1 and CDR2 from the germline V gene are SGHTA and FQGTGA. V was pared by 4 bases and J by 14 bases, with 15 bases between. The CDR3 covers 12 residues. The CDR3 loop is CASSSTPLEKFF. In DNA form, the CDR3 reads TGTGCCAGCAGCTCGACCCCGCTAGAGAAGTTCTTC.

This clonotype appeared many times. This rearrangement joins TRBV5-1 to TRBJ2-4; either TRBD1 or TRBD2 may fit D (5 bases each). Germline V gene sequence: CDR1 SGHRS, CDR2 YFSETQ. This CDR3 has 15 residues. The V end was cut by 2 bases, the J end by 0 bases, with 9 bases between. CDR3 amino acids: CASSFDGTAKNIQYF. DNA for the CDR3: TGCGCCAGCAGCTTCGATGGGACAGCCAAAAACATTCAGTACTTC.

The rearrangement joins TRBV25-1 to TRBJ2-1; D gene uncertain. Trimming pared 1 base from V and 0 bases from J, leaving 19 bases between. The germline V gene encodes CDR1 MGHDK and CDR2 SYGVNS. CDR3 length equals 19 residues. The CDR3: CASSESVRRSSSSYNEQFF. For the CDR3, the DNA is TGTGCCAGCAGTGAATCGGTAAGGCGTTCGTCGAGCTCCTACAATGAGCAGTTCTTC.